Here is one T cell receptor (beta chain) with its context. This clone was seen only once. Its antigen specificity is not known. There are no base qualities to consult, and no much larger clone falls within one base. This entry belongs to a study of blood T cell repertoires in COVID-19 (dated by TCRdb to 2020 to 2021). Study-wide context: The collaborator samples originated in the United States, Italy and Spain and spanned the acute and convalescent phases of COVID-19. The material from the prospective study consisted of cDNA or gDNA derived from T cells, B-cell-depleted T cells, or PBMCs. Subjects who had been exposed to COVID-19, were actively infected with it, or had recovered from it provided the deeply sampled blood TCRbeta repertoires that made up the dataset. A freely available public database, intended as a resource for researchers studying the immune response to SARS-CoV-2, is where the repertoires were released. The samples were drawn from the first 160 participants of the ongoing ImmuneRACE study and from roughly 1,300 subjects provided by 6 global collaborators. Nearly every sample came with metadata listing a de-identified subject ID, COVID-19 status, age in years and sex. Where available, HLA class I and class II types were taken from metadata supplied by the sample provider and were not determined by assay-based typing.

TCRbeta CDR3 regions were amplified from genomic DNA by means of the immunoSEQ Assay, a bias-controlled multiplex PCR. The original methods were these. Nucleated cell counts per sample were estimated from amplification of reference gene primers within the assay. To quantify the absolute abundance of each unique TCRbeta CDR3 rearrangement, sequence reads were collapsed and filtered. For each sample, productive Simpson clonality was calculated as the square root of Simpson's diversity index over productive rearrangements. Not all clones reach the TCRdb copy of this immuneACCESS table, which keeps in-frame sequences only. Checked studies attribute under half of the gap to unresolved V genes and leave the rest unexplained. V and J calls plus clone size are reproduced from that table; the DNA served to infer D and trimming. The sample table lists tens of thousands of clones, 85% of them with a count of one. The top ten hold 35% to 40% of the sample.

The CDR3 spans 14 residues, from the cysteine through the phenylalanine. Only CDR3 DNA remains: 42 bases, in frame from the first base. Germline trimming: 6 bases from V, 4 bases from J; junction bases outside gene matches: 8. Based on the germline V gene (reference sequence), the CDR1 and CDR2 sequences are WNHNN and SYGVQD. General conclusions and limits of the study: Clinical and demographic metadata were provided uncurated, with the amount varying by source and participant.

The collaborating institutions used their own protocols to collect whole blood in K2EDTA tubes. For TCRbeta analysis, collaborator samples were shipped as frozen whole blood, as isolated PBMCs, or as DNA extracted from either sample type. Sequencing was carried out using peripheral blood. The V gene is TRBV10-1 and the J gene is TRBJ1-1; TRBD1 agrees with 7 junctional bases. The sequence derives from an elderly man with acute or convalescent COVID-19. The sequenced DNA is TGCGCCAGCAGCGCTGGGACAGTGGGCACTGAAGCTTTCTTT. This is translated as CASSAGTVGTEAFF.